The clone carrying this TCR beta chain was observed a few times. Compared with germline, one end of the junction differs, possibly owing to a read error. These data belong to a study of tumor-infiltrating lymphocytes in primary liver carcinoma. Priming with a constant-region primer yielded TCR beta cDNA from about 500 ng total RNA. Each TCR beta library was derived from three nested multiplex PCR rounds that employed slightly modified ARM-PCR. TCRdb itself ran the multiplex PCR reads through MiXCR, one entry per CDR3 protein. The data show 30,000 to 35,000 distinct CDR3 sequences, about three quarters seen once. From about 19-30 mg of unsorted bulk tissue, DNA and RNA were co-extracted together. Donors underwent surgery for histopathologically diagnosed primary liver carcinoma. The TCR was taken from a man aged 40-49 years with primary liver carcinoma and hepatitis B virus infection. Input material: liver tumor tissue from sampling region 5. The sample's subset: tumor region T5, tumor centre.

Here the CDR3 reads CASSYVQSGNTIYF. CDR3 nucleotides: TGTGCCAGTAGTTATGTACAGAGTGGAAACACCATATATTTT. This sequence joins TRBV6-5 and TRBJ1-3; no reliable D call. The germline V gene has CDR1 MNHEY and CDR2 SVGAGI. This CDR3 has 14 residues.